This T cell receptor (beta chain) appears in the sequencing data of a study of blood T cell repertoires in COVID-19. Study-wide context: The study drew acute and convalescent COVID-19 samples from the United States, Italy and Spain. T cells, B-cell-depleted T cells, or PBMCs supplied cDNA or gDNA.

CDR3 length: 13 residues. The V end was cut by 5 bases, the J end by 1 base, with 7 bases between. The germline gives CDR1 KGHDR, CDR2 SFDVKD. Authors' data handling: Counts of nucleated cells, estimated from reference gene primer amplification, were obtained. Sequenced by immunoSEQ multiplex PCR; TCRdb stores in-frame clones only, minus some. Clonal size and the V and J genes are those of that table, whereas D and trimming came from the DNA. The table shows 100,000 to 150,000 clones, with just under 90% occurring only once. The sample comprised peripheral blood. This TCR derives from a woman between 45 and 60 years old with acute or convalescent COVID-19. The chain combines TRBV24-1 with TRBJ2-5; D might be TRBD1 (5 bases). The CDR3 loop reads CATSGGAQETQYF. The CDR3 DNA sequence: TGTGCCACCAGTGGTGGGGCCCAAGAGACCCAGTACTTC.